These T cell receptor beta chains were read from a single sample in a study of blood T cell repertoires in COVID-19. The data were produced by immunoSEQ multiplex PCR, yet TCRdb's version contains in-frame clones alone and is incomplete. Of about 78,000 clones in the sample, about 83% were seen once. The specimen sequenced was peripheral blood. The receptors were gathered from a woman of 80 years or more with active or convalescent COVID-19. The CDR3 runs from the conserved cysteine through the conserved F or W. D genes are given only for firm matches. Rows give clone size only sometimes, using once, few, many, or a class for an expanded clone.

v_call	d_call	j_call	clone_size	cdr3_nt	cdr3_aa
TRBV7-6	TRBD2	TRBJ2-1	NA	TGTGCCAGCAGCTTTTCTTATAGCGGGGGGGCAAATGAGCAGTTCTTC	CASSFSYSGGANEQFF
TRBV4-3	TRBD1	TRBJ1-5	once	TGCGCCAGCAGCCAGAGGACAGGGCCCAATCAGCCCCAGCATTTT	CASSQRTGPNQPQHF
TRBV9	TRBD2	TRBJ2-5	NA	TGTGCCCGCAGCTCACAACTCGCGGGGGGGGAGACCCAGTACTTC	CARSSQLAGGETQYF
TRBV7-2	TRBD2	TRBJ2-1	NA	TGTGCCAGCAGCTTAGTTAGCGGGAGTTCCTACAATGAGCAGTTCTTC	CASSLVSGSSYNEQFF
TRBV5-6	NA	TRBJ2-1	NA	TGTGCCAGCAGCCTCCCGTTGGGGCAGCCCTACAATGAGCAGTTCTTC	CASSLPLGQPYNEQFF
TRBV18	TRBD1	TRBJ1-2	NA	TGTGCCAGCTCACAACAGGGGACGACTTATGGCTACACCTTC	CASSQQGTTYGYTF
TRBV10-3	TRBD1	TRBJ2-1	NA	TGTGCCATCAGTGCGGGACAGGGGGCGAATGAGCAGTTCTTC	CAISAGQGANEQFF
TRBV2	NA	TRBJ2-1	NA	TGTGCCAGCTCGGGAGACACTTCTTATGAGCAGTTCTTC	CASSGDTSYEQFF
TRBV7-3	NA	TRBJ2-3	once	TGTGCCAGCAGCCCCCTCGGGGGGCCGGATACGCAGTATTTT	CASSPLGGPDTQYF
TRBV19	NA	TRBJ1-4	NA	TGTGCCAGTAGTATAGGAGGACAGACTAATGAAAAACTGTTTTTT	CASSIGGQTNEKLFF
TRBV29-1	TRBD1	TRBJ2-1	NA	TGCAGCGTTGCGAGACAGGGTGGCCCTAATGAGCAGTTCTTC	CSVARQGGPNEQFF
TRBV30	TRBD1	TRBJ2-1	NA	TGTGCCTGGAGTAGAGGACAGGGGATTGAGCAGTTCTTC	CAWSRGQGIEQFF
TRBV5-1	NA	TRBJ1-6	NA	TGCGCCAGCAGCTTGGGGGCCAGACGAGGGGGATTCGTTTCACCCCTCCACTTT	CASSLGARRGGFVSPLHF
TRBV7-2	TRBD1	TRBJ1-6	NA	TGTGCCAGCAGCATTATGGGACAGGGAAATTCACCCCTCCACTTT	CASSIMGQGNSPLHF
TRBV18	TRBD1	TRBJ2-3	NA	TGTGCCAGCTCACGATGGACAGGCCGAGGGATCACAGATACGCAGTATTTT	CASSRWTGRGITDTQYF
TRBV5-6	NA	TRBJ2-3	NA	TGTGCCAGCAGCTTCGGGCAGGCGGGAGATACGCAGTATTTT	CASSFGQAGDTQYF
TRBV18	TRBD1	TRBJ1-3	NA	TGTGCCAGCTCATTCGGACAGGGGGCCTCAAACACCATATATTTT	CASSFGQGASNTIYF
TRBV28	NA	TRBJ2-2	NA	TGTGCCAGCACCCTCGGGGGGCAGGGGACCGGGGAGCTGTTTTTT	CASTLGGQGTGELFF
TRBV7-2	TRBD2	TRBJ2-1	few	TGTGCCAGCAGCTTCGGGAGGGGACTAGCGGGCAACAATGAGCAGTTCTTC	CASSFGRGLAGNNEQFF
TRBV28	TRBD1	TRBJ1-5	few	TGTGCCAGCAACAAACCCGGACAGGCGGCGGATCAGCCCCAGCATTTT	CASNKPGQAADQPQHF
TRBV12-3/TRBV12-4	TRBD1	TRBJ2-7	NA	TGTGCCAGCAGTTTGGTAGAGGGGGCCGAGCAGTACTTC	CASSLVEGAEQYF
TRBV27	TRBD2	TRBJ2-7	NA	TGTGCCAGCAGTTTCGGCAGCGGGAGGGCCTACGAGCAGTACTTC	CASSFGSGRAYEQYF
TRBV12-5	TRBD2	TRBJ2-3	NA	TGTGCTAGTGGTCTCGGACTAGCGGGGTCGTCAGATACGCAGTATTTT	CASGLGLAGSSDTQYF
TRBV3-1/TRBV3-2	TRBD1	TRBJ1-1	NA	TGTGCCAGCAGCCCCCTTGCGACAGGGGCTGAAGCTTTCTTT	CASSPLATGAEAFF
TRBV5-1	NA	TRBJ1-4	NA	TGCGCCACCTCCCCCGACACTGCAACTAATGAAAAACTGTTTTTT	CATSPDTATNEKLFF